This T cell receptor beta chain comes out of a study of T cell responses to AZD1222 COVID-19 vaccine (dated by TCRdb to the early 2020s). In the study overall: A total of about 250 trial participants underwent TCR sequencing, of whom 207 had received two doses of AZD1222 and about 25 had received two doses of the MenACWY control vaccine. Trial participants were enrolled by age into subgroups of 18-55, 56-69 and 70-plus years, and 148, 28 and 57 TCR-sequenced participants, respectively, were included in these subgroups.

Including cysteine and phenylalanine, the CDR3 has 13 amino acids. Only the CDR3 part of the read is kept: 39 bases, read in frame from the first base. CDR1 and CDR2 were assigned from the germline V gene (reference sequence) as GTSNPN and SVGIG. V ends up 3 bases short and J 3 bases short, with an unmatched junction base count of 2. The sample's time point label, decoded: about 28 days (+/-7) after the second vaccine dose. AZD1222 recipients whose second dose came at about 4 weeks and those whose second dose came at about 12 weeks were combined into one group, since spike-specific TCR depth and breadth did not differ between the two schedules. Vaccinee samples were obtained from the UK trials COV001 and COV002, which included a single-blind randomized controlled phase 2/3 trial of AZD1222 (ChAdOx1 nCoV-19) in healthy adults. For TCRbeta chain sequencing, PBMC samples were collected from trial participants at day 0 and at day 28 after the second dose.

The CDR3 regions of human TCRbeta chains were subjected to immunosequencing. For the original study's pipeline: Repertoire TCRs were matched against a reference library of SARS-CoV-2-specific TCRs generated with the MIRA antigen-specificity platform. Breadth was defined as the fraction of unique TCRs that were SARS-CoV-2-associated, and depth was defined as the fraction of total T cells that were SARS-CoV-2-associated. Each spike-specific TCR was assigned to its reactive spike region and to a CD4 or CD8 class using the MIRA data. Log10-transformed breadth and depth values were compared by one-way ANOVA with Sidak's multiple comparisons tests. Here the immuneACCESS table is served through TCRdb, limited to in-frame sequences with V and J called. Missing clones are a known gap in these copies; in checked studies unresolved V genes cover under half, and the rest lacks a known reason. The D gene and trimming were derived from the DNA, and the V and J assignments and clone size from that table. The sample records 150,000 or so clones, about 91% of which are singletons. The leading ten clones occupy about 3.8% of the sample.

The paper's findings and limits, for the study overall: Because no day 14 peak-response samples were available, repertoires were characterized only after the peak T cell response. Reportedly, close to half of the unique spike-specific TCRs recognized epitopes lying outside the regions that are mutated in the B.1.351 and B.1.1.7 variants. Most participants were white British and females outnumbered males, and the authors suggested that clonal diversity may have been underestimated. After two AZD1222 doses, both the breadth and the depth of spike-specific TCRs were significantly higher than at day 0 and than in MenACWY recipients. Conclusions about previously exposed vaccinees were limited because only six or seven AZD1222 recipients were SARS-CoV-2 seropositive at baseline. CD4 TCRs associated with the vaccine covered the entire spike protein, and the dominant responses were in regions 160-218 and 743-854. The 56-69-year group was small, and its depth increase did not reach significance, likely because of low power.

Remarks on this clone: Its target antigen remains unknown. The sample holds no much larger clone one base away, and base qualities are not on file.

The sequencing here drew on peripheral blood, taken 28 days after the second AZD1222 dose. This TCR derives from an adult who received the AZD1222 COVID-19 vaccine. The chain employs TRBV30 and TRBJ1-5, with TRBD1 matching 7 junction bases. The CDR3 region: CAWRGTDNQPQHF. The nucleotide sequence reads TGTGCCTGGAGGGGGACAGACAATCAGCCCCAGCATTTT.